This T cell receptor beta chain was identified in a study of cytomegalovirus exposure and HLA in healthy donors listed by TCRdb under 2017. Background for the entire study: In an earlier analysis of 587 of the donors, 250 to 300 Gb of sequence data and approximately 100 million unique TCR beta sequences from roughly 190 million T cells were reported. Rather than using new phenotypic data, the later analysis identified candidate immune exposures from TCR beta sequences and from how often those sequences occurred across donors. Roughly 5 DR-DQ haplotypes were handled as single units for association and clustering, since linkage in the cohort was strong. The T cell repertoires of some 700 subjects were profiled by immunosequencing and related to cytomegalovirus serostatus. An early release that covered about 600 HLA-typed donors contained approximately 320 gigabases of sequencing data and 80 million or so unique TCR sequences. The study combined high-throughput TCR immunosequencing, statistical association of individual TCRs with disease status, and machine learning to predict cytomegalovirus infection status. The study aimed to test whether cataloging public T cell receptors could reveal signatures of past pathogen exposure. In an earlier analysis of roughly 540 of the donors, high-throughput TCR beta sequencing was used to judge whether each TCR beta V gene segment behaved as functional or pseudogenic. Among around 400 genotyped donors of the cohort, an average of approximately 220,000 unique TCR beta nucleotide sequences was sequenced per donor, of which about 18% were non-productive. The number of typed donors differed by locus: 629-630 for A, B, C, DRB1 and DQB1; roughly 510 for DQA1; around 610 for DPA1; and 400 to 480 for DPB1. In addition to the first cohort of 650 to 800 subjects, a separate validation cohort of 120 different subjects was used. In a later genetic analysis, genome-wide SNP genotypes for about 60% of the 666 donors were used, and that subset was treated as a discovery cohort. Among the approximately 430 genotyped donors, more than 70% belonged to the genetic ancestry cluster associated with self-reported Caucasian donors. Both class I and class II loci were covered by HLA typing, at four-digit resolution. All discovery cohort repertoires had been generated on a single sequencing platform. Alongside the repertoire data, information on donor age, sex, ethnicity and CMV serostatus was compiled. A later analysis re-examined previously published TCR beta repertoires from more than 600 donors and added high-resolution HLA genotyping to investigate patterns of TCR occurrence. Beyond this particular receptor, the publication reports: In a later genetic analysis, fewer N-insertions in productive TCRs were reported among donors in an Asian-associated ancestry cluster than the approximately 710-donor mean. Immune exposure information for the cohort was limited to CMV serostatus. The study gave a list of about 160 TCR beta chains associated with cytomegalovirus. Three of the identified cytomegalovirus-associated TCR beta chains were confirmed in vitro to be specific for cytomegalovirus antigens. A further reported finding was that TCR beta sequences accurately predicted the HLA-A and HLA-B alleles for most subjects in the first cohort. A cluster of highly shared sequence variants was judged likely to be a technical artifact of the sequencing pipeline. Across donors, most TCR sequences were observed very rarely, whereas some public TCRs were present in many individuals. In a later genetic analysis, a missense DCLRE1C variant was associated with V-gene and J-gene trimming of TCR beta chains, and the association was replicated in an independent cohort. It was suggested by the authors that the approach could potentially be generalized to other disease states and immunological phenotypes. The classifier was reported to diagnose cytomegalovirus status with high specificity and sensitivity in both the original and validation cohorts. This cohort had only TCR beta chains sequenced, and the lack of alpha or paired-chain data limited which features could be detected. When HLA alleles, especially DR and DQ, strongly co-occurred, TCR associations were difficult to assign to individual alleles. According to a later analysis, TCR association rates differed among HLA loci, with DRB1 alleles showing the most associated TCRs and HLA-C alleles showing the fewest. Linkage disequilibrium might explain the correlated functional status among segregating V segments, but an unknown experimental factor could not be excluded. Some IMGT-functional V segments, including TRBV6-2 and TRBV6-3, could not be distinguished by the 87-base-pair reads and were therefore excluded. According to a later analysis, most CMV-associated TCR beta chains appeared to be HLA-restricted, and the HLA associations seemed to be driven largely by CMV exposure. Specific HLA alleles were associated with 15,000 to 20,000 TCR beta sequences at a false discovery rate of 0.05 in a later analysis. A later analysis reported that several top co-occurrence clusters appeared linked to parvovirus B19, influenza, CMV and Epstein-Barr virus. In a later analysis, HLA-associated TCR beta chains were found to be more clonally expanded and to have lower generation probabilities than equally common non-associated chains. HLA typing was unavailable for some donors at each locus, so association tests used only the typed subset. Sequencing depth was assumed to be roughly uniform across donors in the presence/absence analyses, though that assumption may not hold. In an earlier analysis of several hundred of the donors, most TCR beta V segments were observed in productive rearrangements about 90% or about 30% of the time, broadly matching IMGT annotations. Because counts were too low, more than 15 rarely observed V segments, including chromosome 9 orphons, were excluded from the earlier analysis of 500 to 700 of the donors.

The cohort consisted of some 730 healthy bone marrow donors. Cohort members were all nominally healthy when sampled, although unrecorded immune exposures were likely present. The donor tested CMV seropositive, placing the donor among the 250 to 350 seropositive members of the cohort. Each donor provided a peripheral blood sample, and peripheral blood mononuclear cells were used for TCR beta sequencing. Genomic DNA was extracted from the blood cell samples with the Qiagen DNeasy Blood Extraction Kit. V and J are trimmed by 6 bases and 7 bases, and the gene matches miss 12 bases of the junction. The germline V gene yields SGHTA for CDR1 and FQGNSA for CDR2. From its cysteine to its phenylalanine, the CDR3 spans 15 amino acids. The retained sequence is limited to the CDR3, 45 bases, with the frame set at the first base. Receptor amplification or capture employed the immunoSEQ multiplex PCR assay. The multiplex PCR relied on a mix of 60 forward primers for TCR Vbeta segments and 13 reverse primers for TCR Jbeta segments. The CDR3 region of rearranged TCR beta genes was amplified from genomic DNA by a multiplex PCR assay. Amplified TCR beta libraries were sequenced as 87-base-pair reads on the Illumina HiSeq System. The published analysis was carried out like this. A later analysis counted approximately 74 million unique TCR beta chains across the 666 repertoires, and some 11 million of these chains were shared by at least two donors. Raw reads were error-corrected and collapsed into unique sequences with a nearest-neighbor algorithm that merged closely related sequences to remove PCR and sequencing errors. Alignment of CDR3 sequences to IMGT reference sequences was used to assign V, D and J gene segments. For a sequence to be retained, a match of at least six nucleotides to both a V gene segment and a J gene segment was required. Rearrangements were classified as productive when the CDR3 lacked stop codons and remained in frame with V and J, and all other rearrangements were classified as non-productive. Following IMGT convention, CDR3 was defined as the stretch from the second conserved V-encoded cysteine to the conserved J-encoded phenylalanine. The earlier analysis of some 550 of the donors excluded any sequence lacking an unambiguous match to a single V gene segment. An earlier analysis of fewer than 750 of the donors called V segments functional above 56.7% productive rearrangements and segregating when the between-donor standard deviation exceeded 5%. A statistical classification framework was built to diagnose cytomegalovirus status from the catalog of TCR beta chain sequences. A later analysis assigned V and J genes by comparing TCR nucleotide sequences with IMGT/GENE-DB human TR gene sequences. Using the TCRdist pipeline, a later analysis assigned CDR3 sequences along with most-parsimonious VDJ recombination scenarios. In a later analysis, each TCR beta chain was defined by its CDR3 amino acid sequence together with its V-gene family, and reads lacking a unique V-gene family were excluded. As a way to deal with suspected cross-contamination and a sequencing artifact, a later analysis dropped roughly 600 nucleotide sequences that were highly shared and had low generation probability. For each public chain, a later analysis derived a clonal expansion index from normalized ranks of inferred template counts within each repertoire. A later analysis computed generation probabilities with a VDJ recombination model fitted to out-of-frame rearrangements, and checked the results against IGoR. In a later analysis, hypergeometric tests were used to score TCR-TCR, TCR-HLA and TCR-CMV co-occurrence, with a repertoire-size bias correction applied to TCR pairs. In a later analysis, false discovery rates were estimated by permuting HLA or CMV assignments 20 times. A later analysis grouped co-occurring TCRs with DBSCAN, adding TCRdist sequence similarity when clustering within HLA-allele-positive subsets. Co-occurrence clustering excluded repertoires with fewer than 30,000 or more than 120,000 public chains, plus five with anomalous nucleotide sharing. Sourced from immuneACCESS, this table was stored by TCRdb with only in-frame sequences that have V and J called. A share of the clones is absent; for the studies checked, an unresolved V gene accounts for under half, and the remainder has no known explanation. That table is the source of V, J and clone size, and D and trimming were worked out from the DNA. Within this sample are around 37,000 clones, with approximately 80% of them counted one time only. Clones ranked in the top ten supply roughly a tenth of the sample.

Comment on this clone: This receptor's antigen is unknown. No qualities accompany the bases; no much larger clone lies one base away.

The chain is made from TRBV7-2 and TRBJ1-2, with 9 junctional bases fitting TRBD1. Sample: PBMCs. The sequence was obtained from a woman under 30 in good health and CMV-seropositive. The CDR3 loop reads CASRLQTGQGPGYTF. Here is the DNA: TGTGCCAGCAGGTTACAAACGGGACAGGGCCCTGGCTACACCTTC.